Described below is a single T cell receptor beta chain sequence and its context. The data were obtained in a study of blood T cell repertoires in COVID-19. Study details: T cells, B-cell-depleted T cells, or PBMCs provided the cDNA or gDNA that served as material.

Trimming cost V 6 bases and J 6 bases; bases outside gene matches: 1. CDR1 is MNHEY, CDR2 SMNVEV, per germline (reference sequence). This CDR3 is built from 13 residues. Original data processing: How many nucleated cells were present was estimated from reference gene primer amplification. Repertoires were generated with immunoSEQ multiplex PCR, while TCRdb's copy carries only in-frame clones and drops some. D and trimming were read from the DNA, whereas the V and J calls and clone size are those reported in that table. This repertoire shows over 7,000 clones, over 80% found once; its top ten account for around 9%.

Sequenced input: peripheral blood. The chain has TRBV27 and TRBJ1-6, with 8 bases aligning to TRBD1. The TCR sequence derives from a human donor in a cohort sampled during active COVID-19. CDR3 region: CASRTGVNSPLHF. In nucleotides, the CDR3 is TGTGCCAGCAGGACAGGGGTTAATTCACCCCTCCACTTT.